These 18 T cell receptor beta chains came from one sample sequenced in a study of T cells in Graves' hyperthyroidism and ophthalmopathy. TCR beta CDR3 regions were amplified from RNA transcripts. HTBI primers drove first-round RT-PCR of the TCR CDR3. TCRdb re-called the multiplex PCR reads through MiXCR, storing one row per CDR3 protein. The sample shows over 650,000 distinct CDR3 sequences, less than 20% of them seen only once. The specimen was blood. Receptors were obtained from a man aged 18-30 years with Graves' hyperthyroidism.

At least ten counts were recorded for this clonotype. The V call is TRBV20-1, the J call TRBJ2-7; D ambiguous. This CDR3 region has 12 residues. V lost 2 bases and J 6 bases, leaving 11 bases between the germline ends. Looked up from germline, CDR1 is DFQATT and CDR2 is SNEGSKA (reference sequence). CDR3 protein: CSARWLGAEQYF. CDR3 in DNA: TGCAGTGCTAGATGGCTAGGAGCCGAGCAGTACTTC.

The chain is built from TRBV27 and TRBJ2-7; TRBD1 agrees at 10 bases. The CDR3 is 17 residues long. The ends lost 6 bases at V and 1 base at J; junction bases unmatched: 12. Germline V gene lookup returns CDR1 MNHEY and CDR2 SMNVEV (reference sequence). The CDR3 spells CASSGRSDRGRSYEQYF. In DNA, the CDR3 is TGTGCCAGCAGCGGTCGATCTGACAGGGGGCGTTCCTACGAGCAGTACTTC.

Ten or more counts support this clonotype. This chain uses TRBV27 with TRBJ2-1; D is uncertain. V lost 4 bases to trimming and J lost 0 bases, with 10 bases between them. Per germline, CDR1 MNHEY and CDR2 SMNVEV (reference sequence). The CDR3 runs 15 residues. Here the CDR3 DNA reads TGTGCCAGCAGTTCCATTCCGAGCTCCTACAATGAGCAGTTCTTC. Residues: CASSSIPSSYNEQFF.

This clonotype was picked up many times. The rearrangement joins TRBV11-3 to TRBJ2-1, with D uncertain. The germline V gene encodes CDR1 SGHNT and CDR2 YENEEA. The V end lost 0 bases, the J end lost 4 bases, and 4 bases lay between the germline ends. This CDR3 is built from 13 residues. This chain's CDR3 is CASSLDGYNEQFF. CDR3 in DNA: TGTGCCAGCAGCTTAGACGGGTACAATGAGCAGTTCTTC.

The J gene is TRBJ1-5, the V gene TRBV7-6; D is uncertain. Trimming took 0 bases from V and 1 from J, leaving 19 bases between them. The CDR3 is 19 amino acids. The V gene's germline CDR1 is SGHVS and CDR2 FNYEAQ. The DNA for the CDR3 is TGTGCCAGCAGCTTAGCGTACATAATGGGGATTGAGAGCAATCAGCCCCAGCATTTT. Translated: CASSLAYIMGIESNQPQHF.

This clonotype was seen only a few times. The chain's CDR3 is CASSLVASAAYEQYF. The CDR3 coding sequence is TGTGCCAGCAGCTTAGTGGCTAGCGCAGCCTACGAGCAGTACTTC. This rearrangement joins TRBV11-2 to TRBJ2-7, with a possible D match to TRBD2 (6 bases). Germline V CDR1 and CDR2: SGHAT, FQNNGV. This CDR3 comprises 15 residues. V lost 1 base and J lost 2, with 12 bases in between.

V usage is TRBV5-1 and J usage is TRBJ2-1; tentatively, D is TRBD1 (5 bases). Near its end, the DNA agrees better with TRBJ2-7, so the J call may be wrong. Per germline, CDR1 SGHRS and CDR2 YFSETQ. The CDR3 runs to 15 residues. Here the CDR3 DNA reads TGCGCCAGCACTTCAGGCCAAGCAGGGAACAATGAGCAGTACTTC. Its translation: CASTSGQAGNNEQYF.

This clonotype has ten or more counts. The rearrangement joins TRBV7-9 to TRBJ1-1, with TRBD1 as a possible D gene (6 bases). CDR3 size: 14 residues. Per germline, CDR1 SEHNR and CDR2 FQNEAQ (reference sequence). V lost 2 bases, J lost 3 bases, and 10 bases lay in between. The CDR3 DNA reads as TGTGCCAGCAGCTTAAACAGGGCCGACACTGAAGCTTTCTTT. The encoded protein is CASSLNRADTEAFF. The full variable domain, completed using reference TRBV7-9 and TRBJ1-1, is DTGVSQNPRHKITKRGQNVTFRCDPISEHNRLYWYRQTLGQGPEFLTYFQNEAQLEKSRLLSDRFSAERPKGSFSTLEIQRTEQGDSAMYLCASSLNRADTEAFFGQGTRLTVV.

A few counts support this clonotype. The chain uses TRBV20-1 and TRBJ2-7, with TRBD2 matching 8 bases. The CDR3 totals 14 residues. V was clipped by 5 bases and J by 7 bases; unmatched bases: 13. Germline V gene sequence: CDR1 DFQATT, CDR2 SNEGSKA (reference sequence). CDR3 sequence: CSAPGGAGPGEQYF. Written as DNA, the CDR3 is TGCAGTGCTCCCGGGGGGGCAGGCCCCGGAGAGCAGTACTTC.

In this sample, this clonotype turned up many times. The chain combines TRBV7-3 with TRBJ2-1; tentatively, D is TRBD2 (6 bases). Germline values: CDR1 SGHTA, CDR2 FQGTGA. The CDR3 consists of 13 residues. The V and J ends lost 6 bases and 10 bases respectively, with 16 bases between them. The CDR3 nucleotides read TGTGCCAGCAGGTTCGGGGTGGGGGGAGAGCAGTTCTTC. This encodes CASRFGVGGEQFF.

This clonotype was detected ten times or more. J is TRBJ2-7 and V is TRBV6-5, with no clear D. Germline CDR1 MNHEY, CDR2 SVGAGI. Trimming cost V 2 bases and J 0 bases, with 5 bases left between them. This CDR3 is built from 13 residues. The CDR3 region has the DNA TGTGCCAGCAGTTACAGGGACTCCTACGAGCAGTACTTC. Amino acid sequence: CASSYRDSYEQYF.

This chain uses TRBV6-1 with TRBJ2-1; TRBD2 matches 11 bases. The CDR3 is made up of 17 amino acids. V gave up 6 bases and J gave up 0 bases; unmatched junction bases: 7. Germline V CDR1 and CDR2: MNHNS, SASEGT. CDR3 coding DNA: TGTGCCAGCAGAGAATTTAGCGGGAGGGACTCCTACAATGAGCAGTTCTTC. Its protein is CASREFSGRDSYNEQFF.

There are a few counts of this clonotype. This chain connects TRBV20-1 to TRBJ2-2; D perhaps matches TRBD1 (6 bases). The CDR3 runs to 15 residues. Germline V CDR1 and CDR2: DFQATT, SNEGSKA (reference sequence). The V gene lost 2 bases and the J gene lost 5 bases, with 15 bases spanning the gap. CDR3 amino acids: CSARTYRVGTGELFF. DNA for the CDR3: TGCAGTGCTAGAACTTACAGGGTTGGAACCGGGGAGCTGTTTTTT.

This clonotype was counted a few times. The chain joins TRBV12-3 or TRBV12-4 to TRBJ1-2; D uncertain. V was shortened by 7 bases and J by 3 bases, with 12 bases between the two germline ends. This CDR3 is built from 13 residues. The CDR3 is CASTVDTDYGYTF. CDR3 nucleotides: TGTGCCAGCACCGTAGACACTGACTATGGCTACACCTTC.

This clonotype has ten or more counts. The chain is built from TRBV9 and TRBJ2-3, with 10 bases aligning to TRBD2. The CDR3 is 15 residues long. The ends lost 0 bases at V and 6 bases at J; junction bases unmatched: 4. The germline V gene encodes CDR1 SGDLS and CDR2 YYNGEE. CDR3 nucleotides: TGTGCCAGCAGCGTAGCAGCGGGAGGGACTGATACGCAGTATTTT. Protein sequence: CASSVAAGGTDTQYF. Combining the CDR3 with reference TRBV9 and TRBJ2-3 gives the whole variable domain DSGVTQTPKHLITATGQRVTLRCSPRSGDLSVYWYQQSLDQGLQFLIQYYNGEERAKGNILERFSAQQFPDLHSELNLSSLELGDSALYFCASSVAAGGTDTQYFGPGTRLTVL.

CDR3 residues: CASSRGQPRVNEQFF. In DNA, the CDR3 is TGTGCCAGCTCACGAGGGCAGCCGCGTGTGAATGAGCAGTTCTTC. The chain carries TRBV18 and TRBJ2-1, with D possibly TRBD2 on 5 matching bases. This CDR3 has 15 amino acids. V was trimmed by 4 bases and J by 7 bases, leaving 17 bases between them. Germline V gene lookup returns CDR1 KGHSH and CDR2 LQKENI.

This clonotype was picked up a small number of times. The chain employs TRBV7-2 and TRBJ2-7, with 8 bases lining up with TRBD2. J was trimmed by 6 bases and V by 3 bases; bases with no gene match: 10. Germline CDR1 is SGHTA and CDR2 is FQGNSA. The CDR3 extends over 15 amino acids. CDR3 loop: CASSFTSGKRGEQYF. For the CDR3, the DNA is TGTGCCAGCAGCTTCACTAGCGGAAAAAGGGGCGAGCAGTACTTC.

This clonotype was recorded many times. The chain carries TRBV28 and TRBJ2-7, with 8 bases fitting TRBD1. Germline assignment: CDR1 MDHEN and CDR2 SYDVKM. V lost 2 bases and J lost 3; bases outside the gene matches: 6. The CDR3 contains 15 residues. CDR3 loop: CASSLLRDRFYEQYF. As DNA, the CDR3 is TGTGCCAGCAGTTTACTAAGGGACAGGTTCTACGAGCAGTACTTC.